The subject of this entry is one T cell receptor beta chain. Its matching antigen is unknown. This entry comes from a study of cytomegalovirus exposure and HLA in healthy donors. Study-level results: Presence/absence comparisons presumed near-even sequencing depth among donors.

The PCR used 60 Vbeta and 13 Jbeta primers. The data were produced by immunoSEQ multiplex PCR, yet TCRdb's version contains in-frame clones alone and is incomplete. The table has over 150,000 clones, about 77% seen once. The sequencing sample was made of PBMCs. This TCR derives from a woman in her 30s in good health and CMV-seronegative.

CDR3 sequence: CASSLGPNQPQHF. The CDR3 nucleotides are TGCGCCAGCAGCTTGGGGCCGAATCAGCCCCAGCATTTT. The chain links TRBV5-1 to TRBJ1-5, with D unresolved. Between the trimmed V and J ends, which lost 0 bases and 4 bases, there was a span of 5 bases. Per germline, CDR1 SGHRS and CDR2 YFSETQ. The CDR3 is 13 amino acids. Variable domain in full (rest from reference TRBV5-1 and TRBJ1-5): KAGVTQTPRYLIKTRGQQVTLSCSPISGHRSVSWYQQTPGQGLQFLFEYFSETQRNKGNFPGRFSGRQFSNSRSEMNVSTLELGDSALYLCASSLGPNQPQHFGDGTRLSIL.